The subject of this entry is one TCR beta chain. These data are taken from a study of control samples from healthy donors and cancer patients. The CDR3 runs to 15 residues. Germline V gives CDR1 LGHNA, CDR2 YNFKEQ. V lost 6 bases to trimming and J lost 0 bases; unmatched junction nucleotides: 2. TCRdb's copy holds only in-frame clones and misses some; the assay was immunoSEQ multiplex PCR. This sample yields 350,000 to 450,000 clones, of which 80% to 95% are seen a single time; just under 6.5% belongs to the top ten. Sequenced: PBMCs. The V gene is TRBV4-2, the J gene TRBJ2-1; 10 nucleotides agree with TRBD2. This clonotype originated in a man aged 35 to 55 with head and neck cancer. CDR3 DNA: TGTGCCAGCAGGGAGCGGGAGGGCTCCTACAATGAGCAGTTCTTC. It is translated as CASREREGSYNEQFF.